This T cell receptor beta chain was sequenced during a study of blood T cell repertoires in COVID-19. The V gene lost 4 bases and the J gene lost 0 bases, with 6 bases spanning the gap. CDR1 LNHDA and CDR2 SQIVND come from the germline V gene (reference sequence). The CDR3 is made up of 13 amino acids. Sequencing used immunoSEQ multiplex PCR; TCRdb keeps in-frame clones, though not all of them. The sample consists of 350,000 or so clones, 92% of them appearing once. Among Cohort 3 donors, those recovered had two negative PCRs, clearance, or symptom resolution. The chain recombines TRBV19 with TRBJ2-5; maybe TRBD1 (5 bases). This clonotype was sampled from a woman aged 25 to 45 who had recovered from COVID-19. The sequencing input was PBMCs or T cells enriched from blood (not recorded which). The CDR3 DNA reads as TGTGCCAGTAGTACAGGGAACCAAGAGACCCAGTACTTC. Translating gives CASSTGNQETQYF.